These 6 T cell receptor beta chains were sequenced from one sample in a study of shared clonotypes between healthy human individuals (dated by TCRdb to the early 2020s). Library preparation employed the immunoSEQ multiplex PCR assay. The table was pulled from immuneACCESS by TCRdb, which kept in-frame rearrangements only. Such tables lose some clones; where checked, under half of the loss comes from unresolved V genes, and the rest has no known cause. Here the sample has some 1 million clones; more than 65% occur a single time. The ten largest clonotypes hold over 1.3% of the sample. Sequenced input: memory CD4+ T cells sorted from blood. This sample's cell subset or site label indicates: CD45RA-negative fraction. Source of these receptors: a man aged 18 to 29 in good health.

This chain links TRBV6-6 with TRBJ2-5; tentatively, D is TRBD1 (6 bases). This CDR3 is 16 amino acids long. Trimming pared 3 bases from V and 1 base from J, leaving 15 bases between. Germline V gene sequence: CDR1 MNHNY, CDR2 SVGAGI (reference sequence). The DNA of the CDR3 is TGTGCCAGCAGTTATGCCCCGGGCAGGGGCCAAGAGACCCAGTACTTC. It is translated as CASSYAPGRGQETQYF.

The rearrangement links TRBV5-1 to TRBJ1-2, with 7 bases that match TRBD1. The germline V gene encodes CDR1 SGHRS and CDR2 YFSETQ. V dropped 2 bases and J dropped 8; count of bases not matched to a gene: 12. The CDR3 is made up of 15 amino acids. CDR3 residues: CASSLQQQGLGGYTF. CDR3 coding DNA: TGCGCCAGCAGCTTACAACAACAGGGGTTAGGCGGCTACACCTTC.

This clone was counted ten times or more. This chain links TRBV28 with TRBJ2-3; D is unresolved. The V end was cut by 3 bases, the J end by 2 bases, with 12 bases between. CDR1 and CDR2 (germline): MDHEN, SYDVKM. There are 15 residues in the CDR3. The CDR3 here is CASSFAAYSTDTQYF. The CDR3 bases are TGTGCCAGCAGTTTCGCCGCGTACTCCACAGATACGCAGTATTTT.

This clone was picked up one time. The chain recombines TRBV2 with TRBJ1-5; TRBD1 matches at 7 bases. CDR1 is SNHLY, CDR2 FYNNEI, per germline. V shed 7 bases and J 3 bases; nucleotides not matched to a gene: 6. This CDR3 has 14 residues. DNA of the CDR3: TGTGCCAGCAAGGGACAGACCTACAATCAGCCCCAGCATTTT. Protein sequence: CASKGQTYNQPQHF.

V is TRBV19 and J is TRBJ2-7; TRBD1 or TRBD2 may be the D gene (5 bases each). Trimming pared 3 bases from V and 0 bases from J, leaving 12 bases between. Germline V gene sequence: CDR1 LNHDA, CDR2 SQIVND (reference sequence). This CDR3 comprises 15 residues. This CDR3 reads CASSMGRGPSYEQYF. The CDR3 DNA follows: TGTGCCAGTAGTATGGGCCGGGGCCCCTCCTACGAGCAGTACTTC. Together with reference TRBV19 and TRBJ2-7, the CDR3 gives the full variable domain: DGGITQSPKYLFRKEGQNVTLSCEQNLNHDAMYWYRQDPGQGLRLIYYSQIVNDFQKGDIAEGYSVSREKKESFPLTVTSAQKNPTAFYLCASSMGRGPSYEQYFGPGTRLTVT.

The V call is TRBV6-1, the J call TRBJ2-7; D is possibly TRBD1 (7 bases). Trimming removed 2 bases from V and 2 bases from J, with 13 bases in between. CDR1 is MNHNS and CDR2 is SASEGT in the germline V gene. This CDR3 is built from 15 residues. This CDR3 is CASSERGQGAYEQYF. The DNA of the CDR3 is TGTGCCAGCAGTGAACGGGGGCAGGGGGCCTACGAGCAGTACTTC.